This TCR beta chain stems from a study of blood T cell repertoires in COVID-19. Germline CDR1 MGHRA, CDR2 YSYEKL. CDR3 length: 13 residues. V was shortened by 0 bases and J by 8 bases, with 8 bases between the two germline ends. Under the authors' procedure: Amplification of reference gene primers was used by the study to estimate nucleated cell counts. Sequencing used immunoSEQ multiplex PCR; TCRdb keeps in-frame clones, though not all of them. From that table come the V and J calls and clone size; the DNA was used to work out D and trimming. The sample contains fewer than 250,000 clones, roughly 89% of which appear only once.

The rearrangement uses TRBV4-1 and TRBJ2-1, with D perhaps matching TRBD2 (6 bases). The specimen was PBMCs or T cells enriched from blood (not recorded which). This TCR was recovered from a woman in her 30s with acute COVID-19. The CDR3 sequence: CASSQEGGYEQFF. The CDR3 DNA follows: TGCGCCAGCAGCCAAGAGGGGGGATATGAGCAGTTCTTC.